What follows are 20 T cell receptor beta chains derived from one specimen sequenced in a study of blood T cell repertoires in COVID-19 (dated by TCRdb to 2020 to 2021). Library creation used the immunoSEQ multiplex PCR assay. TCRdb provides this immuneACCESS table in a form limited to in-frame rearrangements. Some clones are lacking; in checked studies, under half of them reflect an unresolved V gene, and why the rest are absent is not known. The sample table lists more than 100,000 clones, roughly 84% of them with a count of one. 1.4% to 1.5% of the sample belongs to the ten largest clones. The sequenced sample consisted of peripheral blood. These receptors were collected from a man between 60 and 75 years old with acute or convalescent COVID-19.

The CDR3 is CASSFSGLAREQYF. DNA of the CDR3: TGTGCCAGCAGTTTTTCGGGACTAGCGAGGGAGCAGTACTTC. The rearrangement links TRBV27 to TRBJ2-7; 10 positions match TRBD2. From germline, CDR1 is MNHEY and CDR2 SMNVEV (reference sequence). Trimming at V came to 3 bases and at J to 7 bases, leaving 6 bases not matched to a gene. CDR3 length equals 14 residues.

The CDR3 protein is CASSYASRGLGTEAFF. CDR3 coding DNA: TGTGCCAGCAGTTACGCCTCAAGGGGGCTAGGCACTGAAGCTTTCTTT. The chain links TRBV6-2 or TRBV6-3 to TRBJ1-1, with TRBD1 matching over 7 bases. V lost 2 bases and J lost 4; bases outside the gene matches: 10. Germline assignment: CDR1 MNHEY and CDR2 SVGEGT. This CDR3 is built from 16 residues.

The genes are TRBV6-4 and TRBJ1-6; no clear D gene. Germline V gene sequence: CDR1 MRHNA, CDR2 SNTAGT. Trimming stripped 3 bases from V and 7 bases from J, with 10 bases between. This CDR3 comprises 14 residues. The CDR3 region is CASSEGHSNSPLHF. The CDR3 DNA is TGTGCCAGCAGTGAAGGTCATAGCAATTCACCCCTCCACTTT.

The rearrangement joins TRBV7-9 to TRBJ2-2, with D possibly matching TRBD1 (6 bases). The CDR3 consists of 17 residues. CDR1 and CDR2 (germline): SEHNR, FQNEAQ (reference sequence). With 5 bases removed from V and 3 bases from J, the gap between germline ends came to 19 bases. CDR3 in DNA: TGTGCCAGCAGCCCTCCCTCGGGACATGCCCACACCGGGGAGCTGTTTTTT. It yields the protein CASSPPSGHAHTGELFF. The variable domain in full, with the rest retrieved from reference TRBV7-9 and TRBJ2-2, is DTGVSQNPRHKITKRGQNVTFRCDPISEHNRLYWYRQTLGQGPEFLTYFQNEAQLEKSRLLSDRFSAERPKGSFSTLEIQRTEQGDSAMYLCASSPPSGHAHTGELFFGEGSRLTVL.

The rearrangement joins TRBV5-4 to TRBJ2-1; 7 nucleotides match TRBD1. The CDR3 consists of 15 residues. With V trimmed by 0 bases and J by 8 bases, 8 bases remained unmatched. Germline lookup yields CDR1 SGHNT and CDR2 YYREEE (reference sequence). The CDR3 nucleotides read TGTGCCAGCAGCTTGGCCGGATGGCAGGGGGATGAGCAGTTCTTC. Amino acid sequence: CASSLAGWQGDEQFF.

This chain links TRBV5-1 with TRBJ1-5; unclear D gene. The V end was cut by 1 base, the J end by 7 bases, with 9 bases between. The CDR3 consists of 13 residues. Germline V lookup: CDR1 SGHRS, CDR2 YFSETQ. CDR3 in DNA: TGCGCCAGCAGCTTGTCAGGCGACCAGCCCCAGCATTTT. It is translated as CASSLSGDQPQHF.

The chain combines TRBV9 with TRBJ2-7; a weak D match, TRBD2 (5 bases). This CDR3 has 13 residues. Looked up from germline, CDR1 is SGDLS and CDR2 is YYNGEE. Trimming shortened V by 3 bases and J by 4 bases, and 11 bases separated the two germline ends. This CDR3 reads CASSGRPGYEQYF. The CDR3 DNA reads as TGTGCCAGCAGCGGGAGGCCGGGTTACGAGCAGTACTTC.

The V call is TRBV11-2, the J call TRBJ2-1; D remains unclear. The CDR3 spans 15 residues. The germline gives CDR1 SGHAT, CDR2 FQNNGV. V was clipped by 1 base and J by 4 bases, with 11 bases between them. CDR3 amino acids: CASSLVQRDYNEQFF. CDR3 nucleotide sequence: TGTGCCAGCAGCTTAGTACAGAGAGATTACAATGAGCAGTTCTTC.

This clone was recorded once. The gene calls are TRBV10-2 and TRBJ1-6; TRBD1 aligns across 7 bases. Germline-derived CDR1 and CDR2 are WSHSY and SAAADI. Trimming removed 5 bases from V and 2 bases from J; junction bases left unmatched: 6. The CDR3 length is 16 residues. The CDR3 coding sequence is TGCGCCAGCAGTTCAACCGACAGGGCCTATAATTCACCCCTCCACTTT. Translated, it gives CASSSTDRAYNSPLHF.

The chain couples TRBV5-1 to TRBJ1-1; no reliable D call. Germline V CDR1 and CDR2: SGHRS, YFSETQ. V lost 8 bases, J lost 0 bases, and 5 bases lay in between. This CDR3 comprises 11 residues. CDR3 protein: CASSMNTEAFF. The CDR3 DNA reads as TGCGCCAGTTCCATGAACACTGAAGCTTTCTTT.

V and J are TRBV7-9 and TRBJ2-1, with D perhaps TRBD2 (6 bases). V dropped 5 bases and J dropped 4 bases, with 9 bases sitting between them. The germline V gene has CDR1 SEHNR and CDR2 FQNEAQ (reference sequence). The CDR3 runs 13 residues. The CDR3 bases are TGTGCCAGCAGCGAACTAGCTTACAATGAGCAGTTCTTC. Its translation: CASSELAYNEQFF.

The rearrangement uses TRBV30 and TRBJ1-2; D may be TRBD1 (6 bases). The CDR3 consists of 17 residues. Trimming took 0 bases from V and 4 from J, leaving 21 bases between them. CDR1 is GTSNPN, CDR2 SVGIG, per germline (reference sequence). The CDR3, as DNA: TGTGCCTGGAGTGTAAATCGGGGGGCCCCTTCTACCTATGGCTACACCTTC. Amino acid sequence: CAWSVNRGAPSTYGYTF.

The V gene is TRBV6-5, the J gene TRBJ2-1, with 8 bases lining up with TRBD2. Germline CDR1 MNHEY, CDR2 SVGAGI. The CDR3 runs 15 residues. V gave up 0 bases and J gave up 5 bases; unmatched junction bases: 3. The chain's CDR3 is CASSYSAGADNEQFF. CDR3 coding DNA: TGTGCCAGCAGTTACTCAGCGGGGGCCGACAATGAGCAGTTCTTC.

The chain couples TRBV6-1 to TRBJ2-5; 8 bases line up with TRBD2. V lost 1 base to trimming and J lost 1 base; unmatched junction nucleotides: 2. The germline gives CDR1 MNHNS, CDR2 SASEGT. This CDR3 region has 15 residues. The DNA for the CDR3 is TGTGCCAGCAGTGAAGTCGGGACTAGCCAAGAGACCCAGTACTTC. Protein sequence: CASSEVGTSQETQYF.

This chain uses TRBV20-1 with TRBJ1-1, with 9 positions matching TRBD1. The V segment lost 3 bases and the J segment 4 bases; nucleotides outside the gene matches: 6. The CDR3 length is 14 residues. Looked up from germline, CDR1 is DFQATT and CDR2 is SNEGSKA (reference sequence). CDR3 DNA: TGCAGTGCTAGTGTACAGGGGGCAGGCACTGAAGCTTTCTTT. Its translation: CSASVQGAGTEAFF.

This clone was counted only a few times. The CDR3 spells CASSNRLRAFF. The CDR3 coding sequence is TGTGCCAGCAGTAACAGGCTGCGCGCTTTCTTT. This chain connects TRBV28 to TRBJ1-1; the D gene is possibly TRBD1 (5 bases). The CDR3 covers 11 residues. Trimming removed 5 bases from V and 11 bases from J, with 12 bases in between. CDR1 is MDHEN, CDR2 SYDVKM, per germline.

The V gene is TRBV19, the J gene TRBJ2-3; 9 bases agree with TRBD2. Germline CDR1 is LNHDA and CDR2 is SQIVND (reference sequence). The CDR3 covers 21 residues. The ends lost 4 bases at V and 5 bases at J; junction bases unmatched: 25. The CDR3 DNA follows: TGTGCCAGTAGTACTTCCGGGGGACAGCCGGTTTTAGCGGGGGAAAGAGATACGCAGTATTTT. As protein: CASSTSGGQPVLAGERDTQYF.

V usage is TRBV27 and J usage is TRBJ2-4, with 10 bases identical to TRBD1. Germline trimming cut 6 bases from V and 4 bases from J; bases unmatched to any gene: 6. The CDR3 length is 15 residues. The V gene's germline CDR1 is MNHEY and CDR2 SMNVEV (reference sequence). CDR3 DNA sequence: TGTGCCAGCAGCCCGGGACAGGGGAGGAAAAACATTCAGTACTTC. Protein sequence: CASSPGQGRKNIQYF.

The V call is TRBV29-1, the J call TRBJ1-2, with 9 bases matching TRBD1. Germline values: CDR1 SQVTM, CDR2 ANQGSEA. This CDR3 region has 14 residues. The junction had 11 bases not matched to a gene; V was cut back by 6 bases and J by 6 bases. The DNA for the CDR3 is TGCAGCGTCGGTCGACAGGGGGGACTGGATGGCTACACCTTC. It translates to CSVGRQGGLDGYTF.

The chain uses TRBV24-1 and TRBJ2-2; TRBD1 might be the D (6 bases). The CDR3 loop spans 16 amino acids. The V gene lost 2 bases and the J gene lost 5 bases, with 14 bases spanning the gap. Looked up from germline, CDR1 is KGHDR and CDR2 is SFDVKD. The CDR3 protein is CATSDYPQGLTGELFF. CDR3 coding DNA: TGTGCCACCAGTGATTACCCTCAGGGGCTGACCGGGGAGCTGTTTTTT.